These T cell receptor beta chains were read from a single sample in a study of blood T cell repertoires in COVID-19. The data were produced by immunoSEQ multiplex PCR, yet TCRdb's version contains in-frame clones alone and is incomplete. The table shows 68,000 or so clones, with roughly 91% occurring only once. The specimen was peripheral blood. The origin of the receptors is a man over 45 with COVID-19, enrolled during active disease. Each CDR3 is given with its conserved first and last residue. D genes are given only for firm matches. Some rows have no size entry. The others give once, few or many, or a class for an expanded clone.

TRBJ2-3	NA	TRBV7-2	NA	TGTGCCAGCAGCTTAGGGCCTCCCGGGAAAGGAACAGATACGCAGTATTTT	CASSLGPPGKGTDTQYF
TRBJ2-2	NA	TRBV7-6	NA	TGTGCCAGCAGCCGTACAGCCACGAACACCGGGGAGCTGTTTTTT	CASSRTATNTGELFF
TRBJ2-3	once	TRBV5-6	TRBD2	TGTGCCAGCAGCGTCGGGAGCGGGAGGGCTTTAGATACGCAGTATTTT	CASSVGSGRALDTQYF
TRBJ2-1	NA	TRBV7-3	NA	TGTGCCAGCAGCTTCATAGCCGAGAGCTCCTACAATGAGCAGTTCTTC	CASSFIAESSYNEQFF
TRBJ1-1	NA	TRBV29-1	TRBD1	TGCAGCGTTGAGCGGGACAGGAGCTATGAAGCTTTCTTT	CSVERDRSYEAFF
TRBJ2-1	NA	TRBV4-1	TRBD2	TGCGCCAGCAGCCAAGTAGGGCTAGCGGTCTACAATGAGCAGTTCTTC	CASSQVGLAVYNEQFF
TRBJ1-3	NA	TRBV29-1	TRBD1	TGCAGCGCCCGCCCAGGGGGACGCGGAAACACCATATATTTT	CSARPGGRGNTIYF
TRBJ2-7	NA	TRBV7-2	NA	TGTGCCAGCAGCACCTTAGCGCACTCGACGTACGAGCAGTACTTC	CASSTLAHSTYEQYF
TRBJ2-7	NA	TRBV19	TRBD2	TGTGCCAGTAGTATAGGGCCAGCGGGAGGGCCGAACGAGCAGTACTTC	CASSIGPAGGPNEQYF
TRBJ1-4	NA	TRBV4-1	NA	TGCGCCAGCAGCCAAGTTGTGGGGGGTGAAAAACTGTTTTTT	CASSQVVGGEKLFF
TRBJ1-1	NA	TRBV7-2	NA	TGTGCCAGCAGCTTACCTCCGCGTTCTGAAGCTTTCTTT	CASSLPPRSEAFF
TRBJ1-3	NA	TRBV7-9	NA	TGTGCCAGCAGCTGGGCACAGGCCTTGCGCTCTGGAAACACCATATATTTT	CASSWAQALRSGNTIYF
TRBJ1-1	NA	TRBV5-4	TRBD1	TGTGCCAGCAGCTCTCCGGGACAGGGGCCGTGGACTGAAGCTTTCTTT	CASSSPGQGPWTEAFF
TRBJ2-1	NA	TRBV18	TRBD2	TGTGCCAGCTCTCCCGGGACTAGCGGGACGAATGAGCAGTTCTTC	CASSPGTSGTNEQFF
TRBJ2-4	NA	TRBV7-6	NA	TGTGCCAGCAGCTTATCGCCCCGAGACAGCCTAGCCAAAAACATTCAGTACTTC	CASSLSPRDSLAKNIQYF
TRBJ2-7	NA	TRBV27	TRBD2	TGTGCCAGCAGTTTTGCGGGAGAATCTTACGAGCAGTACTTC	CASSFAGESYEQYF
TRBJ2-7	NA	TRBV15	TRBD2	TGTGCCACCAGCAGCCGGTTCATAGCGGGAGGGGTTAAGGAGCAGTACTTC	CATSSRFIAGGVKEQYF
TRBJ2-3	NA	TRBV5-1	TRBD2	TGCGCCAGCAGCCTACTAGCGGGGAAAGATACGCAGTATTTT	CASSLLAGKDTQYF
TRBJ2-3	NA	TRBV6-6	TRBD1	TGTGCCAGCAGTCCCCGACCGACAGGGTTAAGCACAGATACGCAGTATTTT	CASSPRPTGLSTDTQYF
TRBJ1-1	NA	TRBV10-3	TRBD1	TGTGCCATCAGTGGACAGGGGGGCACTGAAGCTTTCTTT	CAISGQGGTEAFF